These 29 T cell receptor beta chains originate from one sample sequenced in a study of T-cell memory formation after mild COVID-19 (TCRdb year 2021). Libraries were prepared through 5' RACE. Sequencing used an Illumina NovaSeq 6000. The raw public data were reprocessed by TCRdb itself: fastp quality trimming at Q25, MiXCR clonotype calling, in-frame beta chains only. Each CDR3 protein appears once, grouped with its most common genes and DNA. The sample includes 450,000 to 700,000 distinct CDR3 sequences, with under 20% observed a single time. About 12% of the sample is in the top ten clones. Sequenced material: PBMCs or a T cell subset sorted from them (not recorded which). These receptors were taken from an adult woman who had mild COVID-19 (a few samples of this study predate the infection). The sample titles of this study are shuffled in the database, so cell type and time point are left out; the donor was told from shared clones.

The sample holds a few counts of this clonotype. The chain employs TRBV5-1 and TRBJ1-3; no reliable D call. V was clipped by 0 bases and J by 0 bases, with 7 bases between them. The CDR3 runs 15 residues. Germline values: CDR1 SGHRS, CDR2 YFSETQ. CDR3 sequence reads: CASSLATSSGNTIYF. CDR3 DNA sequence: TGCGCCAGCAGCTTGGCAACCAGCTCTGGAAACACCATATATTTT.

This clonotype was counted at least ten times. The chain couples TRBV4-1 to TRBJ2-7; 16 positions agree with TRBD2. J was trimmed by 4 bases and V by 3 bases; bases with no gene match: 12. Germline assignment: CDR1 MGHRA and CDR2 YSYEKL. The CDR3 sequence is 19 residues long. CDR3: CASSHPGLAGGPLSYEQYF. The CDR3 DNA is TGCGCCAGCAGCCACCCGGGACTAGCGGGGGGGCCCCTCTCGTACGAGCAGTACTTC.

This clonotype appeared a few times. This chain links TRBV20-1 with TRBJ2-3; the D gene is possibly TRBD2 (6 bases). Germline V gene data show CDR1 as DFQATT and CDR2 as SNEGSKA (reference sequence). The CDR3 is made up of 11 amino acids. The ends were cut back, 4 bases at V and 10 bases at J, with 12 bases in the middle. CDR3 amino acids: CSATPSEAQYF. DNA for the CDR3: TGCAGTGCTACACCTAGCGAGGCGCAGTATTTT.

V is TRBV5-4 and J is TRBJ2-7; D may be TRBD1 (5 bases). The CDR3 spans 14 residues. Germline V gene data show CDR1 as SGHNT and CDR2 as YYREEE (reference sequence). V dropped 0 bases and J dropped 5 bases, with 12 bases sitting between them. The CDR3 DNA is TGTGCCAGCAGCTTGGAGGCAGGGCCCCACGAGCAGTACTTC. It encodes CASSLEAGPHEQYF.

This clonotype has only one observation. The chain carries TRBV9 and TRBJ2-5, with a possible D match to TRBD1 (5 bases). The ends were cut back, 0 bases at V and 5 bases at J, with 5 bases in the middle. CDR1 and CDR2 from the germline V gene are SGDLS and YYNGEE. There are 12 residues in the CDR3. The CDR3 spells CASSVEGETQYF. Written as DNA, the CDR3 is TGTGCCAGCAGCGTAGAGGGGGAGACCCAGTACTTC.

This clonotype was detected only a few times. The chain has TRBV7-9 and TRBJ2-7; perhaps TRBD1 as D (6 bases). Trimming cost V 10 bases and J 3 bases, with 22 bases left between them. This CDR3 region has 15 residues. Germline CDR1 SEHNR, CDR2 FQNEAQ (reference sequence). CDR3 sequence reads: CATHNGQGRYYEQYF. The CDR3, as DNA: TGTGCCACCCATAATGGTCAGGGGAGATACTACGAGCAGTACTTC.

The sample holds a few counts of this clonotype. The gene calls are TRBV2 and TRBJ1-6, with a tentative D call TRBD1 (5 bases). Germline CDR1 is SNHLY and CDR2 is FYNNEI. The length of the CDR3 is 13 residues. With 11 bases removed from V and 9 bases from J, the gap between germline ends came to 17 bases. The CDR3 is CAFLGTLGSPLHF. CDR3 bases: TGTGCCTTCCTTGGGACCTTGGGTTCACCCCTCCACTTT.

J is TRBJ1-4 and V is TRBV7-9, with TRBD1 matching over 7 bases. J was trimmed by 7 bases and V by 3 bases; bases with no gene match: 8. This CDR3 has 15 residues. Germline lookup yields CDR1 SEHNR and CDR2 FQNEAQ (reference sequence). CDR3 loop: CASSFIGQESEKLFF. CDR3 DNA: TGTGCCAGCAGCTTTATCGGACAGGAGAGTGAAAAACTGTTTTTT.

This clonotype was counted between two and nine times. V gene TRBV5-1 combines with J gene TRBJ2-1; D gene unclear. Trimming cost V 1 base and J 5 bases, with 7 bases left between them. Looked up from germline, CDR1 is SGHRS and CDR2 is YFSETQ. CDR3 length: 13 residues. The CDR3 nucleotides are TGCGCCAGCAGCTTGCCCCTAGACAATGAGCAGTTCTTC. Translating gives CASSLPLDNEQFF.

The CDR3 sequence: CASSSYRASSYEQYF. CDR3 nucleotides: TGTGCCAGCAGCAGCTACAGGGCCTCCTCCTACGAGCAGTACTTC. The gene calls are TRBV12-3 or TRBV12-4 and TRBJ2-7; TRBD1 is a possible D gene (6 bases). This CDR3 has 15 amino acids. V was cut by 6 bases and J by 0 bases, with 15 bases left in between.

This clonotype was picked up a small number of times. The rearrangement joins TRBV15 to TRBJ2-1, with D perhaps assigned TRBD1 or TRBD2 (6 bases each). This CDR3 spans 15 amino acids. Trimming removed 4 bases from V and 9 bases from J, with 19 bases in between. Looked up from germline, CDR1 is LNHNV and CDR2 is YYDKDF (reference sequence). CDR3 bases: TGTGCCACCAGCAAGCCCCGGGGGCAGGGCGGTGAGCAGTTCTTC. Translated, it gives CATSKPRGQGGEQFF.

The CDR3 DNA follows: TGTGCCACCAGTGATTCTCAGACAGGGAGGTACGAGCAGTACTTC. Encoded protein: CATSDSQTGRYEQYF. The chain recombines TRBV24-1 with TRBJ2-7, with D tentatively TRBD1 (7 bases). Per germline, CDR1 KGHDR and CDR2 SFDVKD. V lost 2 bases and J 4 bases, leaving 14 bases between the germline ends. This CDR3 spans 15 amino acids.

The chain's CDR3 is CASSLIGGQGMNTEAFF. The CDR3 DNA reads TGTGCCAGCAGCCTTATAGGTGGACAGGGGATGAACACTGAAGCTTTCTTT. The rearrangement joins TRBV7-9 to TRBJ1-1, with TRBD1 matching 9 bases. This CDR3 is 17 amino acids long. The germline gives CDR1 SEHNR, CDR2 FQNEAQ (reference sequence). Trimming cost V 5 bases and J 0 bases; bases outside gene matches: 10.

This clonotype was observed many times. This chain uses TRBV30 with TRBJ2-5, with a weak D call TRBD2 (5 bases). The CDR3 covers 13 residues. Germline assignment: CDR1 GTSNPN and CDR2 SVGIG (reference sequence). Trimming took 4 bases from V and 8 from J, leaving 17 bases between them. As DNA, the CDR3 is TGTGCCTGGACCCTCGGGGTTTTGGGAACCCAGTACTTC. Protein sequence: CAWTLGVLGTQYF.

The V call is TRBV3-1, the J call TRBJ1-2; D not resolved. V was trimmed by 3 bases and J by 4 bases, leaving 9 bases between them. Germline V lookup: CDR1 LGHDT, CDR2 YNNKEL (reference sequence). This CDR3 spans 13 amino acids. CDR3 DNA sequence: TGTGCCAGCAGCCACAGAGAACGCTATGGCTACACCTTC. It codes for CASSHRERYGYTF.

This clonotype was detected many times. This chain connects TRBV12-3 or TRBV12-4 to TRBJ2-5, with 8 nucleotides matching TRBD2. The CDR3 length is 13 residues. J gave up 5 bases and V 4 bases, and 3 bases lay outside the gene matches. CDR3 protein: CASSWGLGETQYF. CDR3 DNA: TGTGCCAGCAGTTGGGGACTAGGGGAGACCCAGTACTTC.

The CDR3 DNA reads TGTGCCAGCAGATCGCCCTACGGGAGGATGGATACGCAGTATTTT. This encodes CASRSPYGRMDTQYF. This chain connects TRBV27 to TRBJ2-3; 7 bases line up with TRBD2. The CDR3 sequence is 15 residues long. V trimming: 6 bases; J trimming: 6 bases; junction bases outside the gene matches: 12. CDR1 and CDR2 (germline): MNHEY, SMNVEV (reference sequence).

There are a few counts of this clonotype. The gene calls are TRBV7-2 and TRBJ2-3; the D gene is possibly TRBD2 (6 bases). V was cut by 4 bases and J by 6 bases, with 11 bases left in between. Germline assignment: CDR1 SGHTA and CDR2 FQGNSA. CDR3 length: 13 amino acids. The chain's CDR3 is CASSSTSRDTQYF. The CDR3, as DNA: TGTGCCAGCAGCTCCACTAGCAGGGATACGCAGTATTTT.

This sequence joins TRBV6-5 and TRBJ1-5, with D unclear. Between the trimmed V and J ends, which lost 8 bases and 7 bases, there was a span of 9 bases. Germline loops: CDR1 MNHEY, CDR2 SVGAGI. The CDR3 loop spans 11 amino acids. The CDR3 region has the DNA TGTGCCAGCCCTAGGACCCAGCCCCAGCATTTT. The encoded protein is CASPRTQPQHF.

In this sample, this clonotype turned up a few times. The chain couples TRBV19 to TRBJ1-2; D is unresolved. Per germline, CDR1 LNHDA and CDR2 SQIVND (reference sequence). This CDR3 is built from 14 residues. V gave up 7 bases and J gave up 3 bases, with 15 bases separating them. The DNA of the CDR3 is TGTGCCAGTACACTTTACTCGGGTGACTATGGCTACACCTTC. Amino acid sequence: CASTLYSGDYGYTF.

The genes are TRBV18 and TRBJ2-2; no clear D. V lost 10 bases to trimming and J lost 6 bases, with 18 bases between them. The germline CDR1 and CDR2 sequences are KGHSH and LQKENI. The CDR3 loop spans 14 amino acids. CDR3 sequence (DNA): TGTGCCACCCGCCCAGGCCATGTGTCCGGGGAGCTGTTTTTT. Its protein is CATRPGHVSGELFF.

This chain joins TRBV7-2 and TRBJ2-3; D is unresolved. CDR1 and CDR2 (germline): SGHTA, FQGNSA. This CDR3 is 12 amino acids long. Trimming pared 6 bases from V and 4 bases from J, leaving 8 bases between. The CDR3, as DNA: TGTGCCAGCAGAAGCGAAGCAGATACGCAGTATTTT. Its translation: CASRSEADTQYF. Full variable domain (outside the CDR3, taken from reference TRBV7-2 and TRBJ2-3): GAGVSQSPSNKVTEKGKDVELRCDPISGHTALYWYRQSLGQGLEFLIYFQGNSAPDKSGLPSDRFSAERTGGSVSTLTIQRTQQEDSAVYLCASRSEADTQYFGPGTRLTVL.

The CDR3: CASSAPRDEGYTF. CDR3 sequence (DNA): TGTGCCAGCAGCGCTCCGAGGGACGAGGGCTACACCTTC. The chain links TRBV7-9 to TRBJ1-2, with a tentative D call TRBD1 (5 bases). V was pared by 5 bases and J by 8 bases, with 15 bases between. CDR1 and CDR2 (germline): SEHNR, FQNEAQ (reference sequence). The CDR3 spans 13 residues.

This clonotype was observed a few times. This chain connects TRBV18 to TRBJ2-1, with D hard to call. CDR3 length: 15 amino acids. Germline CDR1 reads KGHSH; CDR2 reads LQKENI. V lost 2 bases, J lost 5 bases, and 13 bases lay in between. The CDR3 DNA sequence: TGTGCCAGCTCACCAAAGCTTACTCGACACAATGAGCAGTTCTTC. Its protein is CASSPKLTRHNEQFF.

The CDR3 protein is CSAPKWGAREKLFF. The CDR3 DNA reads TGCAGTGCACCCAAGTGGGGGGCCAGGGAAAAACTGTTTTTT. The J gene is TRBJ1-4, the V gene TRBV20-1; TRBD1 might be the D (6 bases). CDR1 is DFQATT, CDR2 SNEGSKA, per germline (reference sequence). V was trimmed by 6 bases and J by 8 bases, leaving 19 bases between them. CDR3 length: 14 amino acids.

The sample holds a few counts of this clonotype. This chain uses TRBV20-1 with TRBJ2-1; D might be TRBD2 (6 bases). This CDR3 spans 14 amino acids. The V gene lost 0 bases and the J gene lost 2 bases, with 8 bases spanning the gap. Germline V gene data show CDR1 as DFQATT and CDR2 as SNEGSKA (reference sequence). The CDR3 DNA reads TGCAGTGCTAGAGATGCGGGGACCTACAATGAGCAGTTCTTC. Its protein product is CSARDAGTYNEQFF.

This clonotype was found a few times. V is TRBV5-1 and J is TRBJ2-3; the match to TRBD2 covers 14 bases. Unmatched junction bases numbered 8, after V lost 4 bases and J lost 4 bases. Germline CDR1 and CDR2: SGHRS and YFSETQ. The CDR3 runs to 17 residues. In DNA form, the CDR3 reads TGCGCCAGCAGCCCCTGGACTAGCGGGAGGATGCCAGATACGCAGTATTTT. This translates into CASSPWTSGRMPDTQYF.

This chain uses TRBV5-4 with TRBJ2-7, with D hard to call. The CDR3 covers 14 residues. The germline CDR1 and CDR2 sequences are SGHNT and YYREEE (reference sequence). Trimming removed 3 bases from V and 4 bases from J, with 14 bases in between. The CDR3 region is CASSWGSSVYEQYF. In nucleotides, the CDR3 is TGTGCCAGCAGCTGGGGTAGCTCGGTTTACGAGCAGTACTTC.

In its sample, this clonotype was seen a few times. The chain employs TRBV7-8 and TRBJ2-2, with D maybe TRBD2 (6 bases). V was trimmed by 4 bases and J by 5 bases, leaving 35 bases between them. The germline CDR1 and CDR2 sequences are SGHVS and FQNEAQ. The CDR3 is made up of 22 amino acids. The DNA of the CDR3 is TGTGCCAGCAGCTCCTTTAGAGCCCACCAACCCGTAGCGGCGAGAGGGACCGGGGAGCTGTTTTTT. It specifies CASSSFRAHQPVAARGTGELFF.